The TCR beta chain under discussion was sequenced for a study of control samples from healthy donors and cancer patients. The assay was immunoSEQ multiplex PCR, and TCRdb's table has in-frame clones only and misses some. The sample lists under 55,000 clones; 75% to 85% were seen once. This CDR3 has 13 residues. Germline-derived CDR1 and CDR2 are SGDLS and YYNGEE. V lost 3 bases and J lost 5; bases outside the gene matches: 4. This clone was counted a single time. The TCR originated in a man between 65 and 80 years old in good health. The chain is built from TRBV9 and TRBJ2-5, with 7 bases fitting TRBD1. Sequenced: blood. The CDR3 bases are TGTGCCAGCAGCGGACAGGGCTTTGAGACCCAGTACTTC. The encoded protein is CASSGQGFETQYF.